This TCR beta chain was captured by sequencing in a study of blood T cell repertoires in COVID-19. Study details: PBMCs, B-cell-depleted T cells, or T cells provided the cDNA or gDNA that made up the material.

Measured with immunoSEQ multiplex PCR; TCRdb has only the in-frame clones, and not every one. The table has about 140,000 clones, roughly 80% seen once. This CDR3 has 16 amino acids. Unmatched junction bases numbered 7, after V lost 3 bases and J lost 9 bases. From germline, CDR1 is LGHDT and CDR2 YNNKEL (reference sequence). This chain uses TRBV3-1 (or the pseudogene TRBV3-2) with TRBJ2-1; 14 nucleotides line up with TRBD2. The sequenced sample consisted of peripheral blood. The sequence came from a woman of 80 years or more with acute or convalescent COVID-19. The CDR3 DNA sequence: TGTGCCAGCAGCCAGGCGGGACTAGCGGGGGTAACTGAGCAGTTCTTC. Protein sequence: CASSQAGLAGVTEQFF.